This note documents a single TCR beta chain sequence. Antigen unknown. Selected positively for CCR7 and CD45RO-negative, naive CD8 cells excluded terminally differentiated effector memory CD45RA+ cells. The donors were adults (healthy and HIV-negative) with no recent acute infections or vaccinations. Original analysis: Owing to the provision of junction-only sequences devoid of quality scores by immunoSEQ, filtering differed. The data were produced by immunoSEQ multiplex PCR, yet TCRdb's version contains in-frame clones alone and is incomplete. V, J and clone size were drawn from that table, and D and trimming were deduced from the DNA. The table lists around 1.9 million clones, just under 95% of them singletons, with less than 2% in the top ten. The data stem from a study of shared clonotypes between healthy human individuals. General study results and limits: A limitation of the genetic and exposure-history diversity represented arose from few donors. Relative to clonotypes present in all four donors, those not shared had lower generation probabilities.

The CDR3 loop spans 15 amino acids. With V trimmed by 2 bases and J by 3 bases, 7 bases remained unmatched. Germline CDR1 and CDR2: SGDLS and YYNGEE. Source material: naive CD8+ T cells from PBMCs. The chain employs TRBV9 and TRBJ1-1, with 7 bases lining up with TRBD1. This TCR derives from a man aged 18-30 years in good health. Some clones in this sample may be carry-over from other donors' samples. The DNA of the CDR3 is TGTGCCAGCAGCGTGCCACAGGGGTCCGACACTGAAGCTTTCTTT. Translating it yields CASSVPQGSDTEAFF.